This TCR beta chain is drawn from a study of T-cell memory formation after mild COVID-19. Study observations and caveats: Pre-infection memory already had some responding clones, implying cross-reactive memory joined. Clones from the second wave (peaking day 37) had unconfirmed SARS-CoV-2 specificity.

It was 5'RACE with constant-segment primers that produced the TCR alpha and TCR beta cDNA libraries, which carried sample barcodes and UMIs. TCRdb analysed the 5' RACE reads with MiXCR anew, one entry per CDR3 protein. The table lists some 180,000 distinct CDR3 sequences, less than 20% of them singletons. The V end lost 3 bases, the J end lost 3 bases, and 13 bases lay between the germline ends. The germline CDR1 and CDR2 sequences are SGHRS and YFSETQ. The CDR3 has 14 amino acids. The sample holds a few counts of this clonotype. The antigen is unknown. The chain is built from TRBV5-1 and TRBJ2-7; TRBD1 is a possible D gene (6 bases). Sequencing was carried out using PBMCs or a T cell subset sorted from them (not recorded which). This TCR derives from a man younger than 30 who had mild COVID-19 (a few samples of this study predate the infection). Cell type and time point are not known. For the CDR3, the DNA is TGCGCCAGCAGCTCGGCACAGGGAAACTACGAGCAGTACTTC. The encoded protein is CASSSAQGNYEQYF.